The T cell receptor (beta chain) under discussion was sequenced for a study of blood T cell repertoires in COVID-19. Study-level background: The analysed material was cDNA or gDNA that came from T cells, B-cell-depleted T cells, or PBMCs.

There are a few counts of this clone. Generated by immunoSEQ multiplex PCR, the TCRdb table keeps only in-frame clones and is missing some. The sample includes roughly 250,000 clones, 80% to 90% of them seen just once. Ages ranged from about 18 to 89 years, with residence in more than 20 US areas. Looked up from germline, CDR1 is LGHDT and CDR2 is YNNKEL (reference sequence). This CDR3 is built from 17 residues. Trimming removed 5 bases from V and 5 bases from J, with 19 bases in between. The sequence was collected from a woman between 40 and 55 years old who had been exposed to COVID-19. The chain has TRBV3-1 (or the pseudogene TRBV3-2) and TRBJ1-6, with D possibly matching TRBD1 (5 bases). Material: PBMCs or T cells enriched from blood (not recorded which). In DNA, the CDR3 is TGTGCCAGCAGCAAAAACCTACTTGGGGCGGATAATTCACCCCTCCACTTT. It encodes CASSKNLLGADNSPLHF.